This T cell receptor beta chain emerged from a study of T cells in Graves' hyperthyroidism and ophthalmopathy. In regard to this clonotype: Its antigen is still unknown.

A patient was excluded if there was uncontrolled infection, other autoimmune disease, pregnancy or lactation. Every diagnosis used clinical symptoms, serum thyroxine and TRAb, thyroid ultrasound and orbital computed tomography. Study conclusions and caveats: The majority of expanded thyroid clonotypes above 0.001 also appeared in blood. From stable hyperthyroidism, ophthalmopathy was separated by a 13 V-J model.

CDR1 is SQVTM, CDR2 ANQGSEA, per germline. V lost 6 bases and J 7 bases, leaving 18 bases between the germline ends. This CDR3 spans 14 amino acids. RNA transcripts were the template for amplifying TCR beta CDR3 regions. The HTBI primer set was used in a first-round RT-PCR of the TCR CDR3. TCRdb passed the multiplex PCR reads through MiXCR, listing each CDR3 protein once. Of roughly 500,000 distinct CDR3 sequences in the sample, around 50% are singletons; the top ten hold around 44%. The chain joins TRBV29-1 to TRBJ1-4; weak D call: TRBD1 (5 bases). Sequenced input: peripheral blood or thyroid tissue (not recorded which). This receptor was identified in an adult woman with Graves' disease, either hyperthyroidism or ophthalmopathy (not recorded which). The CDR3 coding sequence is TGCAGCGTCCACAAGGGGTCCTCCTCTGAAAAACTGTTTTTT. Amino acid sequence: CSVHKGSSSEKLFF.